The source of this TCR beta chain is a study of cytomegalovirus exposure and HLA in healthy donors. Measured with immunoSEQ multiplex PCR; TCRdb has only the in-frame clones, and not every one. The table has about 120,000 clones, about 96% seen once; the top ten hold 1.7%. With V trimmed by 4 bases and J by 3 bases, 11 bases remained unmatched. The germline CDR1 and CDR2 sequences are SGHAT and FQNNGV. The CDR3 consists of 16 residues. The specimen sequenced was PBMCs. The genes are TRBV11-2 and TRBJ1-1, with 7 nucleotides matching TRBD1. The receptor was derived from a man aged 18 to 30 in good health and CMV-seronegative. The DNA of the CDR3 is TGTGCCAGCAGCTACCACAGGGGAGGAAAGGACACTGAAGCTTTCTTT. Translated, it gives CASSYHRGGKDTEAFF. Together with reference TRBV11-2 and TRBJ1-1, the CDR3 gives the full variable domain: EAGVAQSPRYKIIEKRQSVAFWCNPISGHATLYWYQQILGQGPKLLIQFQNNGVVDDSQLPKDRFSAERLKGVDSTLKIQPAKLEDSAVYLCASSYHRGGKDTEAFFGQGTRLTVV.